This section outlines one T cell receptor (beta chain) sequence together with its context. The data were obtained in a study of CD8 T cells in Susac syndrome. The germline gives CDR1 LGHNA, CDR2 YSLEER. CDR3 length: 13 residues. Trimming removed 0 bases at V and 7 bases at J, with 9 bases between. RNA in amounts of about 0.5 to 1 ug was reverse transcribed with random hexamers. It was immunoSEQ multiplex PCR that amplified TCR beta CDR3 across 54 Vbeta and 13 Jbeta. One entry per CDR3 protein, called by TCRdb with MiXCR from the immunoSEQ multiplex PCR reads. The sample lists more than 150,000 distinct CDR3 sequences, approximately 95% occurring once.

The chain joins TRBV4-3 to TRBJ1-1; D is unclear. This TCR came from a human donor with Susac syndrome. Sequences were obtained from CD4+ T cells from PBMCs. The CDR3 nucleotides are TGCGCCAGCAGCCAAGACAGGCTCGGTGAAGCTTTCTTT. Translating it yields CASSQDRLGEAFF.